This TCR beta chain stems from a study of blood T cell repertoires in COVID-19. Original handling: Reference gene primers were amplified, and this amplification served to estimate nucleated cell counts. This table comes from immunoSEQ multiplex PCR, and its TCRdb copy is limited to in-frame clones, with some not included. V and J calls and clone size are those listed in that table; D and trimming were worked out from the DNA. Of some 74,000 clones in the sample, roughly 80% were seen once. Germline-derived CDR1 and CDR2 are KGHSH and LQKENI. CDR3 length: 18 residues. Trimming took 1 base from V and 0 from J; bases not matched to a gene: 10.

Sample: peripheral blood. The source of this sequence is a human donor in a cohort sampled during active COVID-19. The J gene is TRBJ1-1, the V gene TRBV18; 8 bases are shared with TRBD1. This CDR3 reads CASSPLRSGGYMNTEAFF. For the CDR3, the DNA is TGTGCCAGCTCACCACTTCGGTCAGGGGGCTACATGAACACTGAAGCTTTCTTT.